The clone carrying this T cell receptor beta chain was seen only once. This entry is derived from a study of shared T cell receptors in the human thymus. Libraries were prepared by immunoSEQ multiplex PCR; TCRdb keeps only in-frame clonotypes and omits some of them. Here the sample spans about 400,000 clones, over 90% being singletons. The V gene's germline CDR1 is LNHNV and CDR2 YYDKDF (reference sequence). The CDR3 sequence is 19 residues long. V lost 1 base to trimming and J lost 4 bases, with 23 bases between them. The origin of this receptor is a human donor. Sequencing input: thymocytes. The rearrangement joins TRBV15 to TRBJ2-1; D is ambiguous. The CDR3 sequence is CATSRVLRWPEEVYNEQFF. Here the CDR3 DNA reads TGTGCCACCAGCAGAGTTTTGAGGTGGCCCGAGGAAGTTTACAATGAGCAGTTCTTC.